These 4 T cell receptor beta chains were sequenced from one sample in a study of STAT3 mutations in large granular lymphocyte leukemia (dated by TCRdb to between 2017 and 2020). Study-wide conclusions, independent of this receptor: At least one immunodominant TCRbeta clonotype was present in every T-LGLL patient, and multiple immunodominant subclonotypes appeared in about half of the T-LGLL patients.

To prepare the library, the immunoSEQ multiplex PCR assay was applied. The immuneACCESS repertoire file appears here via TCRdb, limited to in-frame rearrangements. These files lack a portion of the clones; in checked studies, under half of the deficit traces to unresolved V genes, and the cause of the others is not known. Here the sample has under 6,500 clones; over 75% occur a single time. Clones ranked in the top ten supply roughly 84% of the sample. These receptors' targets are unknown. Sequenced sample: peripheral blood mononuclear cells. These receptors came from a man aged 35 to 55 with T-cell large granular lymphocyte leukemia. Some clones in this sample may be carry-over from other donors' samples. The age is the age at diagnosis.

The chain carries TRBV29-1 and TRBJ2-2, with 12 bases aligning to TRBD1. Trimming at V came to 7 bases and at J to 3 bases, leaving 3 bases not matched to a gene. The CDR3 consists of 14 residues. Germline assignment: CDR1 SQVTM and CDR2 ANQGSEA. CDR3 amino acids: CSAGQGADTGELFF. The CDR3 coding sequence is TGCAGCGCGGGACAGGGGGCGGACACCGGGGAGCTGTTTTTT.

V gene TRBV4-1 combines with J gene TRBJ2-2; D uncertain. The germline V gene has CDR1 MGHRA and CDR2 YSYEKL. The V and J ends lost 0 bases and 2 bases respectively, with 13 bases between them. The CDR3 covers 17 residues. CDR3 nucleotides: TGCGCCAGCAGCCAAGAGTCCGCTCTACTAAACACCGGGGAGCTGTTTTTT. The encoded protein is CASSQESALLNTGELFF.

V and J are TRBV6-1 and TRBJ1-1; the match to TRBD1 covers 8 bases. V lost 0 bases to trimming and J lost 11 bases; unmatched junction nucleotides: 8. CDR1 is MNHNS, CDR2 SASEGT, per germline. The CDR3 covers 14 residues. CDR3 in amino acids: CASSEAVQGAWAFF. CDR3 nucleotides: TGTGCCAGCAGTGAAGCGGTCCAGGGGGCGTGGGCTTTCTTT.

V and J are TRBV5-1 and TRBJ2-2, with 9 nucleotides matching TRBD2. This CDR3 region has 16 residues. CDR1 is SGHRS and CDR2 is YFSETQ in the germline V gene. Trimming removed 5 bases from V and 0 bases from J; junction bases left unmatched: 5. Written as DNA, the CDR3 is TGCGCCAGCAGGAGTAGCGGGAGCGCGAACACCGGGGAGCTGTTTTTT. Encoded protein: CASRSSGSANTGELFF.